Below, 26 T cell receptor beta chains from the same sample are listed, as sequenced in a study of shared T cell receptors in the human thymus. Data came from immunoSEQ multiplex PCR; TCRdb stores just in-frame clones and leaves some out. The sample yields approximately 400,000 clones, 85% to 95% seen once. Source material: thymocytes. The source is a human donor.

This sequence joins TRBV5-6 and TRBJ1-2; no firm D call. V was cut by 0 bases and J by 2 bases, with 8 bases left in between. The germline gives CDR1 SGHDT, CDR2 YYEEEE. The CDR3 totals 14 residues. The chain's CDR3 is CASSLEGGNYGYTF. In nucleotides, the CDR3 is TGTGCCAGCAGCTTGGAGGGCGGCAACTATGGCTACACCTTC.

The J gene is TRBJ2-1, the V gene TRBV5-1, with unresolved D. The V gene's germline CDR1 is SGHRS and CDR2 YFSETQ. The CDR3 sequence is 12 residues long. V was cut by 3 bases and J by 9 bases, with 10 bases left in between. The CDR3 protein is CASSSPQVEQFF. As DNA, the CDR3 is TGCGCCAGCAGCTCCCCCCAGGTTGAGCAGTTCTTC.

V and J are TRBV5-1 and TRBJ1-1; TRBD1 matches at 10 bases. Looked up from germline, CDR1 is SGHRS and CDR2 is YFSETQ. The CDR3 extends over 16 amino acids. V was clipped by 4 bases and J by 5 bases; unmatched bases: 11. The CDR3 nucleotides are TGCGCCAGCAGCCTGCCGGGACAGGGGAGGGGTACTGAAGCTTTCTTT. Protein: CASSLPGQGRGTEAFF.

This sequence joins TRBV6-5 and TRBJ2-2; D ambiguous. The CDR3 is 12 amino acids. Trimming pared 2 bases from V and 6 bases from J, leaving 4 bases between. Germline-derived CDR1 and CDR2 are MNHEY and SVGAGI. The CDR3 DNA reads TGTGCCAGCAGTTACGGGTCCGGGGAGCTGTTTTTT. Amino acids: CASSYGSGELFF.

The rearrangement links TRBV18 to TRBJ2-2; TRBD2 aligns across 7 bases. The length of the CDR3 is 16 residues. With 0 bases clipped from V and 4 bases from J, the junction kept 5 bases outside the gene matches. CDR1 is KGHSH, CDR2 LQKENI, per germline. CDR3 loop: CASSPPSGEGTGELFF. Here the CDR3 DNA reads TGTGCCAGCTCACCACCGTCGGGGGAGGGCACCGGGGAGCTGTTTTTT.

This chain joins TRBV29-1 and TRBJ1-6; TRBD1 is a possible D gene (6 bases). Germline V lookup: CDR1 SQVTM, CDR2 ANQGSEA. This CDR3 has 13 residues. Deletions cut 4 bases from V and 7 bases from J, with 11 bases between. In DNA, the CDR3 is TGCAGCGTTGGGACAGAAGTAAATTCACCCCTCCACTTT. It translates to CSVGTEVNSPLHF.

The V gene is TRBV5-5, the J gene TRBJ1-2, with D perhaps matching TRBD1 (5 bases). The ends were cut back, 4 bases at V and 12 bases at J, with 28 bases in the middle. This CDR3 spans 16 amino acids. CDR1 and CDR2 from the germline V gene are SGHKS and YYEKEE (reference sequence). The CDR3 region is CASSSGTGRSSWLHTF. In DNA form, the CDR3 reads TGTGCCAGCAGCAGCGGGACGGGGCGAAGTTCGTGGCTACACACCTTC.

V is TRBV18 and J is TRBJ2-5; D remains unclear. The CDR3 has 13 residues. Germline CDR1 KGHSH, CDR2 LQKENI. Trimming left V 3 bases short and J 2 bases short, with 7 bases between. The DNA of the CDR3 is TGTGCCAGCTCACCGGACCAACAAGAGACCCAGTACTTC. Translated: CASSPDQQETQYF.

This rearrangement joins TRBV9 to TRBJ2-5; D perhaps matches TRBD2 (6 bases). The germline gives CDR1 SGDLS, CDR2 YYNGEE. V was pared by 4 bases and J by 5 bases, with 15 bases between. The CDR3 extends over 14 amino acids. In nucleotides, the CDR3 is TGTGCCAGCAGCCTCGCCGGGGGTAGGGAGACCCAGTACTTC. Residues: CASSLAGGRETQYF.

This clone was detected once. The V and J genes are TRBV25-1 and TRBJ2-7; D is perhaps TRBD1 (6 bases). V was clipped by 1 base and J by 6 bases, with 16 bases between them. Germline V gene sequence: CDR1 MGHDK, CDR2 SYGVNS. The CDR3 has 15 residues. CDR3 sequence reads: CASSELRQGIGEQYF. The CDR3 DNA reads TGTGCCAGCAGTGAATTGAGGCAGGGGATCGGCGAGCAGTACTTC.

This chain uses TRBV4-2 with TRBJ2-7; TRBD2 might be the D (5 bases). V was trimmed by 1 base and J by 3 bases, leaving 19 bases between them. The CDR3 consists of 17 residues. Germline assignment: CDR1 LGHNA and CDR2 YNFKEQ. Here the CDR3 DNA reads TGTGCCAGCAGCCAAGTCTCCCAAGCGGCTTGGGACTACGAGCAGTACTTC. This sequence encodes CASSQVSQAAWDYEQYF.

The J gene is TRBJ1-2, the V gene TRBV6-6; tentative D call: TRBD1 (6 bases). The CDR3 runs to 15 residues. Germline V lookup: CDR1 MNHNY, CDR2 SVGAGI (reference sequence). The V and J ends lost 6 bases and 0 bases respectively, with 14 bases between them. CDR3 sequence: CASRDRNSSNYGYTF. In DNA, the CDR3 is TGTGCCAGCAGAGACAGGAACTCTTCTAACTATGGCTACACCTTC.

The rearrangement joins TRBV15 to TRBJ2-5; 9 bases fit TRBD2. Germline CDR1 and CDR2: LNHNV and YYDKDF (reference sequence). J was trimmed by 3 bases and V by 4 bases; bases with no gene match: 9. The CDR3 runs to 16 residues. DNA for the CDR3: TGTGCCACCAGCACCCTCAGAGCGGGAGGAGAAGAGACCCAGTACTTC. Protein product: CATSTLRAGGEETQYF.

The rearrangement links TRBV7-2 to TRBJ2-7, with D hard to call. Germline CDR1 is SGHTA and CDR2 is FQGNSA. This CDR3 has 16 amino acids. V was clipped by 3 bases and J by 0 bases, with 15 bases between them. CDR3 sequence: CASSFLIDRSSYEQYF. As DNA, the CDR3 is TGTGCCAGCAGCTTTCTTATCGACCGTAGCTCCTACGAGCAGTACTTC. Variable domain in full (rest from reference TRBV7-2 and TRBJ2-7): GAGVSQSPSNKVTEKGKDVELRCDPISGHTALYWYRQSLGQGLEFLIYFQGNSAPDKSGLPSDRFSAERTGGSVSTLTIQRTQQEDSAVYLCASSFLIDRSSYEQYFGPGTRLTVT.

CDR3 bases: TGCGCCAGCAGCCCGGCCGGGGGGCCCTCCAATGAGCAGTTCTTC. It encodes CASSPAGGPSNEQFF. The chain couples TRBV4-3 to TRBJ2-1, with a weak D call TRBD2 (7 bases). This CDR3 region has 15 residues. The V end lost 4 bases, the J end lost 6 bases, and 16 bases lay between the germline ends. CDR1 and CDR2 from the germline V gene are LGHNA and YSLEER.

CDR3 coding DNA: TGTGCCAGCAGCGTAGGGGGAGCGGGGACCTACGAGCAGTACTTC. It specifies CASSVGGAGTYEQYF. This chain links TRBV9 with TRBJ2-7; TRBD2 aligns across 7 bases. Per germline, CDR1 SGDLS and CDR2 YYNGEE. CDR3 length equals 15 residues. V lost 0 bases and J lost 2; bases outside the gene matches: 5.

The V and J genes are TRBV11-3 and TRBJ2-1, with 12 bases that match TRBD2. The CDR3 totals 17 residues. Germline trimming cut 1 base from V and 7 bases from J; bases unmatched to any gene: 8. The germline V gene encodes CDR1 SGHNT and CDR2 YENEEA. The CDR3 DNA reads as TGTGCCAGCAGCTTAGGAGCCGGACTAGCGGGAAGGAATGAGCAGTTCTTC. This encodes CASSLGAGLAGRNEQFF.

V and J are TRBV5-1 and TRBJ1-3; D is possibly TRBD1 (6 bases). The V end was cut by 0 bases, the J end by 3 bases, with 10 bases between. CDR1 and CDR2 from the germline V gene are SGHRS and YFSETQ. The CDR3 consists of 15 residues. The CDR3, as DNA: TGCGCCAGCAGCTTGGAAGCAGGGGATGGAAACACCATATATTTT. Residues: CASSLEAGDGNTIYF.

The chain joins TRBV15 to TRBJ1-2, with D unresolved. Germline V CDR1 and CDR2: LNHNV, YYDKDF (reference sequence). With 6 bases removed from V and 0 bases from J, the gap between germline ends came to 17 bases. This CDR3 region has 16 residues. DNA of the CDR3: TGTGCCACCAGTCGGGATCCGGGGTGGCCTAACTATGGCTACACCTTC. Its protein product is CATSRDPGWPNYGYTF.

This chain connects TRBV7-9 to TRBJ2-7, with a weak D call TRBD2 (7 bases). The V gene's germline CDR1 is SEHNR and CDR2 FQNEAQ (reference sequence). Trimming cost V 3 bases and J 11 bases, with 14 bases left between them. There are 12 residues in the CDR3. The CDR3 sequence: CASSFLGGQEYF. CDR3 in DNA: TGTGCCAGCAGCTTTCTGGGGGGGCAGGAGTACTTC.

The CDR3: CASSLKGLKLYEQYF. DNA of the CDR3: TGTGCCAGCAGCTTGAAGGGCCTTAAACTCTACGAGCAGTACTTC. The V call is TRBV5-6, the J call TRBJ2-7; D gene ambiguous. Germline V CDR1 and CDR2: SGHDT, YYEEEE. Trimming stripped 1 base from V and 3 bases from J, with 14 bases between. The CDR3 totals 15 residues.

The chain is built from TRBV27 and TRBJ2-2; 8 bases align to TRBD1. J lost 5 bases, V lost 4 bases, and 6 bases had no gene match. Germline V lookup: CDR1 MNHEY, CDR2 SMNVEV (reference sequence). The CDR3 extends over 15 amino acids. The CDR3 DNA is TGTGCCAGCAGTTCTGACAGGGGTCGGACCGGGGAGCTGTTTTTT. Its protein is CASSSDRGRTGELFF.

The rearrangement uses TRBV18 and TRBJ2-4; possibly TRBD1 for D (5 bases). V dropped 0 bases and J dropped 3 bases, with 9 bases sitting between them. Germline loops: CDR1 KGHSH, CDR2 LQKENI. The CDR3 is 15 residues long. DNA of the CDR3: TGTGCCAGCTCACCACCGGGGCACCACAAAAACATTCAGTACTTC. As protein: CASSPPGHHKNIQYF.

The CDR3 coding sequence is TGTGCCAGCAGTCCCAGGGGGCGAACTGAAGCTTTCTTT. This translates into CASSPRGRTEAFF. This chain connects TRBV6-5 to TRBJ1-1, with TRBD1 matching 8 bases. The CDR3 runs 13 residues. V lost 5 bases and J lost 5; bases outside the gene matches: 4. The V gene's germline CDR1 is MNHEY and CDR2 SVGAGI.

This clone appeared once. The chain joins TRBV19 to TRBJ1-5, with 10 nucleotides matching TRBD1. CDR1 and CDR2 (germline): LNHDA, SQIVND (reference sequence). V lost 6 bases and J lost 0; bases outside the gene matches: 14. The CDR3 totals 19 residues. The CDR3 here is CASSVDRGPKAYSNQPQHF. The CDR3 DNA follows: TGTGCCAGTAGCGTTGACAGGGGGCCCAAGGCCTATAGCAATCAGCCCCAGCATTTT.

The chain is built from TRBV28 and TRBJ2-7; a weak D match, TRBD1 (5 bases). CDR3 size: 11 residues. The V end was cut by 5 bases, the J end by 7 bases, with 9 bases between. Germline V CDR1 and CDR2: MDHEN, SYDVKM. The CDR3, as DNA: TGTGCCAGCAGTACCCCAGGGGAGCAGTACTTC. This translates into CASSTPGEQYF.